One TCR beta chain is described in this entry. The antigen is undetermined. Germline-derived CDR1 and CDR2 are SGHRS and YFSETQ. The CDR3 is 17 amino acids. With V trimmed by 3 bases and J by 10 bases, 17 bases remained unmatched. The sample comes from a study of cytomegalovirus exposure and HLA in healthy donors. Amplification used 60 Vbeta primers and 13 Jbeta primers. Libraries were prepared by immunoSEQ multiplex PCR; TCRdb keeps only in-frame clonotypes and omits some of them. The table shows under 200,000 clones, with approximately 80% occurring only once. Study-wide results and limits: Being indistinguishable, some V segments were excluded, TRBV6-2 and TRBV6-3 among them.

This TCR came from a man aged 30-40 years in good health and CMV-seropositive. This chain uses TRBV5-1 with TRBJ2-1; 9 bases map to TRBD2. The sequenced material came from PBMCs. The CDR3 DNA reads TGCGCCAGCAGCTCGGGCTCAGTTAGCGGGGGCTTGGGGGAGCAGTTCTTC. This sequence encodes CASSSGSVSGGLGEQFF. The whole variable domain, remainder taken from reference TRBV5-1 and TRBJ2-1, is KAGVTQTPRYLIKTRGQQVTLSCSPISGHRSVSWYQQTPGQGLQFLFEYFSETQRNKGNFPGRFSGRQFSNSRSEMNVSTLELGDSALYLCASSSGSVSGGLGEQFFGPGTRLTVL.